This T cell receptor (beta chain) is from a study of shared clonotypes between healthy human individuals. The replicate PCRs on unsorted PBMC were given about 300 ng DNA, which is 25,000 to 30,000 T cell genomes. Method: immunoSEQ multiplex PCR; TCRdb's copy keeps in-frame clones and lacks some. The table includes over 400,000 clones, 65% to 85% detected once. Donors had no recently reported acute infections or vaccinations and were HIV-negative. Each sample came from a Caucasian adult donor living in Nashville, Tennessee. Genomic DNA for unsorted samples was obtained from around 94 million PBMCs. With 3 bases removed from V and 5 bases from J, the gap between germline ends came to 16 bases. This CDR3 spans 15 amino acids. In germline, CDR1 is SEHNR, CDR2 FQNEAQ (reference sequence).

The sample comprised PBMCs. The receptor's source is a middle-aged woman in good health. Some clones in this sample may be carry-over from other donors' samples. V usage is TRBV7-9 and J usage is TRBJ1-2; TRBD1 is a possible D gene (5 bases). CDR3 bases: TGTGCCAGCAGCTTCCAAGGGGTTCCTACTTATGGCTACACCTTC. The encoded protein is CASSFQGVPTYGYTF.